What follows are 28 T cell receptor beta chains derived from one specimen sequenced in a study of T cell responses to AZD1222 COVID-19 vaccine. Libraries were prepared by immunoSEQ multiplex PCR; TCRdb keeps only in-frame clonotypes and omits some of them. The table shows about 130,000 clones, with approximately 94% occurring only once. The sequencing here drew on peripheral blood, taken on day 0 of AZD1222 vaccination. The receptors stem from an adult in good health.

This chain joins TRBV9 and TRBJ1-2, with 9 bases fitting TRBD1. This CDR3 has 15 amino acids. With 2 bases clipped from V and 4 bases from J, the junction kept 6 bases outside the gene matches. Germline V gene data show CDR1 as SGDLS and CDR2 as YYNGEE. This chain's CDR3 is CASSVADRGFYGYTF. The CDR3 coding sequence is TGTGCCAGCAGCGTGGCTGACAGGGGGTTCTATGGCTACACCTTC. The variable domain in full, completed from reference TRBV9 and TRBJ1-2, reads DSGVTQTPKHLITATGQRVTLRCSPRSGDLSVYWYQQSLDQGLQFLIQYYNGEERAKGNILERFSAQQFPDLHSELNLSSLELGDSALYFCASSVADRGFYGYTFGSGTRLTVV.

The chain joins TRBV5-1 to TRBJ1-1, with a tentative D call TRBD1 (5 bases). This CDR3 has 13 amino acids. V was shortened by 2 bases and J by 4 bases, with 9 bases between the two germline ends. Germline V CDR1 and CDR2: SGHRS, YFSETQ. This chain's CDR3 is CASSFPGGTEAFF. CDR3 sequence (DNA): TGCGCCAGCAGCTTTCCGGGGGGCACTGAAGCTTTCTTT.

The genes are TRBV19 and TRBJ1-2; 7 nucleotides agree with TRBD1. J gave up 4 bases and V 0 bases, and 14 bases lay outside the gene matches. CDR1 is LNHDA, CDR2 SQIVND, per germline (reference sequence). The CDR3 has 18 amino acids. CDR3 in DNA: TGTGCCAGTAGTATAGAGAAGGAAAGGGGGCGCGGCGGCTATGGCTACACCTTC. This sequence encodes CASSIEKERGRGGYGYTF.

J is TRBJ2-7 and V is TRBV2; tentatively, D is TRBD1 (6 bases). The CDR3 totals 12 residues. Trimming removed 9 bases from V and 2 bases from J, with 11 bases in between. Germline V lookup: CDR1 SNHLY, CDR2 FYNNEI. This CDR3 reads CASGQITYEQYF. The CDR3 DNA follows: TGTGCCAGTGGACAGATAACCTACGAGCAGTACTTC.

V usage is TRBV6-2 or TRBV6-3 and J usage is TRBJ2-7; 8 positions match TRBD1. The CDR3 runs to 15 residues. The junction had 4 bases not matched to a gene; V was cut back by 0 bases and J by 3 bases. Germline V gene data show CDR1 as MNHEY and CDR2 as SVGEGT. CDR3 DNA sequence: TGTGCCAGCAGTTACTCGGGCGGGACAGGCTACGAGCAGTACTTC. Its protein is CASSYSGGTGYEQYF.

The gene calls are TRBV4-1 and TRBJ1-5, with D possibly TRBD1 on 5 matching bases. Per the germline V gene, CDR1 is MGHRA and CDR2 is YSYEKL. V dropped 1 base and J dropped 1 base, with 14 bases sitting between them. The CDR3 spans 17 residues. The CDR3 nucleotides are TGCGCCAGCAGCCAAGCTGGAAGGGGAGGCAGCAATCAGCCCCAGCATTTT. Residues: CASSQAGRGGSNQPQHF.

The chain uses TRBV9 and TRBJ2-7, with 11 bases aligning to TRBD1. After removal of 0 bases from V and 3 bases from J, the junction contained 2 bases not matched to a gene. This CDR3 contains 15 residues. Germline CDR1 SGDLS, CDR2 YYNGEE. In DNA, the CDR3 is TGTGCCAGCAGCGTAGCAGGGACAGGGGGCTACGAGCAGTACTTC. Protein product: CASSVAGTGGYEQYF.

The V call is TRBV11-3, the J call TRBJ2-7; D is unclear. The V gene's germline CDR1 is SGHNT and CDR2 YENEEA. V lost 1 base, J lost 4 bases, and 26 bases lay in between. The CDR3 loop spans 19 amino acids. CDR3 nucleotide sequence: TGTGCCAGCAGCTTAGTATGTCAGGCCCTCACCCAAGCTCCATACGAGCAGTACTTC. Its protein product is CASSLVCQALTQAPYEQYF. Filled out from reference TRBV11-3 and TRBJ2-7, the complete variable domain reads EAGVVQSPRYKIIEKKQPVAFWCNPISGHNTLYWYLQNLGQGPELLIRYENEEAVDDSQLPKDRFSAERLKGVDSTLKIQPAELGDSAVYLCASSLVCQALTQAPYEQYFGPGTRLTVT.

The rearrangement links TRBV27 to TRBJ1-3; 8 bases are shared with TRBD1. From germline, CDR1 is MNHEY and CDR2 SMNVEV (reference sequence). The CDR3 runs 14 residues. J lost 7 bases, V lost 5 bases, and 7 bases had no gene match. The DNA for the CDR3 is TGTGCCAGCAGTATACGACAGGGGTGGAACACCATATATTTT. Translated: CASSIRQGWNTIYF.

This clone has a single count. This chain's CDR3 is CASSIGGGYEAFF. CDR3 coding DNA: TGTGCCAGTAGTATAGGGGGGGGTTATGAAGCTTTCTTT. The V gene is TRBV19, the J gene TRBJ1-1, with a weak D call TRBD1 (5 bases). The CDR3 has 13 residues. Trimming took off 1 base at V and 7 bases at J, with 10 bases between the two ends. Germline V gene sequence: CDR1 LNHDA, CDR2 SQIVND (reference sequence).

This sequence joins TRBV4-2 and TRBJ2-7; 7 bases align to TRBD1. CDR1 and CDR2 (germline): LGHNA, YNFKEQ. With V trimmed by 0 bases and J by 2 bases, 1 base remained unmatched. CDR3 length: 14 amino acids. CDR3 residues: CASSQETGPYEQYF. In DNA form, the CDR3 reads TGTGCCAGCAGCCAAGAGACAGGGCCCTACGAGCAGTACTTC.

This chain joins TRBV10-3 and TRBJ1-1; D uncertain. V lost 8 bases, J lost 0 bases, and 10 bases lay in between. Germline V CDR1 and CDR2: ENHRY, SYGVKD. This CDR3 contains 13 residues. CDR3 sequence: CAIVRQLNTEAFF. Written as DNA, the CDR3 is TGTGCCATCGTGAGGCAGTTGAACACTGAAGCTTTCTTT.

The chain's CDR3 is CASSPGPDNEQFF. The DNA of the CDR3 is TGTGCCAGCAGCCCCGGACCCGACAATGAGCAGTTCTTC. The V and J genes are TRBV5-5 and TRBJ2-1; D remains unclear. CDR3 length equals 13 residues. Trimming shortened V by 4 bases and J by 5 bases, and 10 bases separated the two germline ends. CDR1 SGHKS and CDR2 YYEKEE come from the germline V gene (reference sequence).

V usage is TRBV28 and J usage is TRBJ1-6; D ambiguous. V was cut by 6 bases and J by 0 bases, with 9 bases left in between. The CDR3 is made up of 15 amino acids. CDR1 is MDHEN, CDR2 SYDVKM, per germline. The CDR3 reads CASSIPSSYNSPLHF. The CDR3 coding sequence is TGTGCCAGCAGCATCCCGAGCTCCTATAATTCACCCCTCCACTTT.

The chain links TRBV9 to TRBJ2-3; D may be TRBD2 (5 bases). The V end lost 0 bases, the J end lost 7 bases, and 6 bases lay between the germline ends. The CDR3 is 12 residues long. Germline CDR1 reads SGDLS; CDR2 reads YYNGEE. Here the CDR3 DNA reads TGTGCCAGCAGCGTAGACGGGAATACGCAGTATTTT. It codes for CASSVDGNTQYF.

The chain couples TRBV27 to TRBJ2-3; 15 bases are a match to TRBD2. The CDR3 spans 18 residues. Germline trimming cut 5 bases from V and 1 base from J; bases unmatched to any gene: 7. Germline CDR1 and CDR2: MNHEY and SMNVEV (reference sequence). CDR3 region: CASSRTSGRALRTDTQYF. CDR3 sequence (DNA): TGTGCCAGCAGTAGGACTAGCGGGAGGGCCCTCCGCACAGATACGCAGTATTTT.

The gene calls are TRBV27 and TRBJ2-3; 9 nucleotides align to TRBD2. Germline assignment: CDR1 MNHEY and CDR2 SMNVEV (reference sequence). CDR3 size: 14 residues. Trimming took 8 bases from V and 2 from J; bases not matched to a gene: 5. As DNA, the CDR3 is TGTGCCAGCCACGGACTAGCGCCCACAGATACGCAGTATTTT. This gives the protein CASHGLAPTDTQYF.

In DNA, the CDR3 is TGTGCCTGGAGTGTAAATGGTCTTGCAGATACGCAGTATTTT. This encodes CAWSVNGLADTQYF. V gene TRBV30 combines with J gene TRBJ2-3; D is undetermined. V was cut by 0 bases and J by 4 bases, with 11 bases left in between. Per germline, CDR1 GTSNPN and CDR2 SVGIG (reference sequence). CDR3 length: 14 residues.

The chain links TRBV6-5 to TRBJ2-7; TRBD1 aligns across 7 bases. Trimming removed 6 bases from V and 1 base from J; junction bases left unmatched: 3. This CDR3 spans 13 amino acids. The germline gives CDR1 MNHEY, CDR2 SVGAGI. The CDR3 DNA follows: TGTGCCAGCAGCCCAGGGGGTTCCTACGAGCAGTACTTC. Protein: CASSPGGSYEQYF.

The chain links TRBV19 to TRBJ1-1, with no clear D. The CDR3 covers 13 residues. Trimming took 6 bases from V and 7 from J, leaving 15 bases between them. The germline V gene has CDR1 LNHDA and CDR2 SQIVND (reference sequence). The CDR3 DNA reads as TGTGCCAGTAGCCGACCCGGGCCGTTTGAAGCTTTCTTT. Translated: CASSRPGPFEAFF.

This clone was observed a single time. The CDR3 protein is CATSRTGAQNTEAFF. CDR3 in DNA: TGTGCCACCAGCAGGACAGGGGCCCAGAACACTGAAGCTTTCTTT. V and J are TRBV15 and TRBJ1-1, with 8 bases fitting TRBD1. With 3 bases clipped from V and 1 base from J, the junction kept 4 bases outside the gene matches. The germline CDR1 and CDR2 sequences are LNHNV and YYDKDF (reference sequence). CDR3 length: 15 amino acids.

The table lists this clone with a count of one. The V call is TRBV6-5, the J call TRBJ2-1; no clear D. This CDR3 has 15 amino acids. The ends were cut back, 4 bases at V and 7 bases at J, with 17 bases in the middle. CDR1 and CDR2 from the germline V gene are MNHEY and SVGAGI. Written as DNA, the CDR3 is TGTGCCAGCAGTTCGGGCCCTCTCGACCTTAATGAGCAGTTCTTC. It specifies CASSSGPLDLNEQFF.

This clone showed up just once. CDR3: CASSDVEFGSPLHF. DNA of the CDR3: TGTGCCAGCAGCGACGTGGAGTTCGGTTCACCCCTCCACTTT. The genes are TRBV9 and TRBJ1-6; D ambiguous. The CDR3 spans 14 residues. Germline CDR1 SGDLS, CDR2 YYNGEE. V lost 3 bases and J lost 9, with 13 bases in between.

This clone showed up just once. The rearrangement uses TRBV11-2 and TRBJ2-1; 8 nucleotides align to TRBD2. The germline CDR1 and CDR2 sequences are SGHAT and FQNNGV. Losses at the gene ends were 1 base for V and 8 bases for J; bases not matched to a gene: 13. The length of the CDR3 is 17 residues. In nucleotides, the CDR3 is TGTGCCAGCAGCTTAGGGGTAGCGGGACGCCCCACAGATGAGCAGTTCTTC. This codes for CASSLGVAGRPTDEQFF.

This chain uses TRBV7-6 with TRBJ2-1, with no clear D. This CDR3 spans 15 amino acids. Germline V CDR1 and CDR2: SGHVS, FNYEAQ. The germline V and J ends were trimmed by 5 bases and 0 bases, with 11 bases remaining between them. CDR3 protein: CASSGGVSSYNEQFF. The CDR3 DNA sequence: TGTGCCAGCAGCGGTGGGGTGAGCTCCTACAATGAGCAGTTCTTC.

The J gene is TRBJ1-1, the V gene TRBV5-4, with D uncertain. CDR1 SGHNT and CDR2 YYREEE come from the germline V gene (reference sequence). Trimming pared 1 base from V and 1 base from J, leaving 8 bases between. The CDR3 runs to 14 residues. The DNA of the CDR3 is TGTGCCAGCAGCTTGAGCAGCTCGAACACTGAAGCTTTCTTT. It is translated as CASSLSSSNTEAFF.

The chain links TRBV28 to TRBJ1-2, with D unresolved. Trimming pared 1 base from V and 0 bases from J, leaving 9 bases between. CDR1 and CDR2 from the germline V gene are MDHEN and SYDVKM. The CDR3 has 15 residues. The CDR3 DNA sequence: TGTGCCAGCAGTTTATACGGCAGTGCTAACTATGGCTACACCTTC. Amino acids: CASSLYGSANYGYTF.

This clone was found once. CDR3 sequence reads: CASSALSGSTYGYTF. The CDR3 coding sequence is TGTGCCAGCAGCGCCCTTTCAGGGTCAACTTATGGCTACACCTTC. The genes are TRBV9 and TRBJ1-2; possible D gene TRBD1, 5 bases. The ends were cut back, 3 bases at V and 5 bases at J, with 17 bases in the middle. The CDR3 extends over 15 amino acids. CDR1 is SGDLS and CDR2 is YYNGEE in the germline V gene.